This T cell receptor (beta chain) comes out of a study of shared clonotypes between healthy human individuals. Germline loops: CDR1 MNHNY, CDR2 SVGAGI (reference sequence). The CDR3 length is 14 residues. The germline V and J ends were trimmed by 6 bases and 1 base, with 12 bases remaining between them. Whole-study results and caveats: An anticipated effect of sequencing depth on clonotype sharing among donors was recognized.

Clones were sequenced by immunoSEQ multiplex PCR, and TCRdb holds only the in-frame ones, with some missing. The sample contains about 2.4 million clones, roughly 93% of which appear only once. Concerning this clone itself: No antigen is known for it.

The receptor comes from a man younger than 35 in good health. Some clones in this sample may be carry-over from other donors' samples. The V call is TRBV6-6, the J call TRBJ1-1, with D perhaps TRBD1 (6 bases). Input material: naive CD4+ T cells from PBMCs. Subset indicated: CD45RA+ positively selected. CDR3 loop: CASSQLQGNTEAFF. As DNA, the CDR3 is TGTGCCAGCAGCCAATTACAGGGGAACACTGAAGCTTTCTTT.